This T cell receptor beta chain was sequenced in a study of blood T cell repertoires in COVID-19. Looking at the study overall: Spain, Italy and the United States supplied samples that represented acute and convalescent COVID-19. Sources were T cells, B-cell-depleted T cells, or PBMCs; the material itself was cDNA or gDNA.

This clone was observed a handful of times. In the source study's methods: From reference gene primer amplification, estimates of nucleated cell counts were derived. Only in-frame clones appear in the TCRdb table, and some are missing; sequencing was by immunoSEQ multiplex PCR. V and J calls and clone size follow that table, whereas D and trimming were derived from the DNA. The repertoire consists of 150,000 to 200,000 clones, with 60% to 80% occurring once and the leading ten covering approximately 15%. CDR3 size: 15 residues. Germline V gene data show CDR1 as MNHEY and CDR2 as SVGAGI. The V end lost 5 bases, the J end lost 4 bases, and 15 bases lay between the germline ends.

Sample: peripheral blood. This sequence was found in a man between 60 and 70 years old with active or convalescent COVID-19. The chain is built from TRBV6-5 and TRBJ1-3; D remains ambiguous. The CDR3 loop is CASSTIRETGNTIYF. CDR3 nucleotide sequence: TGTGCCAGCAGTACCATCCGGGAGACCGGAAACACCATATATTTT.